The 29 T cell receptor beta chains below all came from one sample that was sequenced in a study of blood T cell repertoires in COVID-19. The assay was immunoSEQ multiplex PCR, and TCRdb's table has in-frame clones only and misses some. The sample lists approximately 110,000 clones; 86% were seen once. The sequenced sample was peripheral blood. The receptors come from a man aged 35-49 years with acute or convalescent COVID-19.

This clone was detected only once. This CDR3 reads CASSALDYSYNEQFF. Written as DNA, the CDR3 is TGTGCCAGCAGCGCCCTAGATTACTCCTACAATGAGCAGTTCTTC. This chain connects TRBV9 to TRBJ2-1; no definite D call. The CDR3 runs to 15 residues. The germline gives CDR1 SGDLS, CDR2 YYNGEE. Trimming took off 3 bases at V and 0 bases at J, with 10 bases between the two ends.

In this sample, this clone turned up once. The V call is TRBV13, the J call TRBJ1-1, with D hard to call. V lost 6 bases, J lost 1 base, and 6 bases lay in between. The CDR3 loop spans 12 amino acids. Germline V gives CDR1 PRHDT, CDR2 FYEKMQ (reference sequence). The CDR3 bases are TGTGCCAGCAGTGAGAGGAACACTGAAGCTTTCTTT. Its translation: CASSERNTEAFF.

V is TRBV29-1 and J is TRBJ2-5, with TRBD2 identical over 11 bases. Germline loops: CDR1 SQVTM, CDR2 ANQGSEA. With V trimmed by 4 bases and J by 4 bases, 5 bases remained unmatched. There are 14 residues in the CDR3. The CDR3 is CSVGLAGITETQYF. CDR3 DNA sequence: TGCAGCGTTGGACTAGCGGGGATTACAGAGACCCAGTACTTC.

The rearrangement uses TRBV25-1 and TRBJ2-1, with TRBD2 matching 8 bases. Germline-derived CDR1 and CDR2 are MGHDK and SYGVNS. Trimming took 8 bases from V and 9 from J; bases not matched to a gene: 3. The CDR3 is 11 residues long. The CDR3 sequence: CASRAGVEQFF. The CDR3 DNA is TGTGCCAGCCGAGCGGGAGTTGAGCAGTTCTTC.

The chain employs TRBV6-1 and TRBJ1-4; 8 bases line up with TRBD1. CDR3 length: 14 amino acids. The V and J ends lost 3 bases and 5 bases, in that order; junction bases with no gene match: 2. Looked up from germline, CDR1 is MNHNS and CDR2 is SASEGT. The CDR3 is CASSEQGANEKLFF. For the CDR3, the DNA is TGTGCCAGCAGTGAGCAGGGGGCCAATGAAAAACTGTTTTTT.

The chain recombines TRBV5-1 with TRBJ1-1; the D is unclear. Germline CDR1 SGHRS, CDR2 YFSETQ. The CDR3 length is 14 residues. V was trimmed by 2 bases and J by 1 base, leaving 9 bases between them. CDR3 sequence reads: CASSFLAANTEAFF. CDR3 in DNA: TGCGCCAGCAGCTTCCTCGCGGCGAACACTGAAGCTTTCTTT.

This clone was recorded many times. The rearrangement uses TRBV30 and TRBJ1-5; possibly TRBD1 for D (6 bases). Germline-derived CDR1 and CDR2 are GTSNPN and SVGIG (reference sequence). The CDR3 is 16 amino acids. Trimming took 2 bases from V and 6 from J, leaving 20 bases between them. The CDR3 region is CAWSKSLGGGSQPQHF. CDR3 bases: TGTGCCTGGAGTAAGTCACTGGGGGGCGGGAGTCAGCCCCAGCATTTT.

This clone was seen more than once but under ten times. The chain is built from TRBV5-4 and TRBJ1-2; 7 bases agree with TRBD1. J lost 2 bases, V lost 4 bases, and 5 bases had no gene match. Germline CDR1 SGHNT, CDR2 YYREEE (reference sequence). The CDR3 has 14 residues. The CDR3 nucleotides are TGTGCCAGCAGCCTCGACAGGGAGAACTATGGCTACACCTTC. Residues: CASSLDRENYGYTF.

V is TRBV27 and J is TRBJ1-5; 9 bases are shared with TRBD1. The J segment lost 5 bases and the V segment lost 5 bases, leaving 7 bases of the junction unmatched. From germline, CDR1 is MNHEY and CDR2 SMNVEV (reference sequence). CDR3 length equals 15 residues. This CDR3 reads CASSPVGQGYQPQHF. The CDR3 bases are TGTGCCAGCAGTCCAGTGGGACAGGGCTATCAGCCCCAGCATTTT.

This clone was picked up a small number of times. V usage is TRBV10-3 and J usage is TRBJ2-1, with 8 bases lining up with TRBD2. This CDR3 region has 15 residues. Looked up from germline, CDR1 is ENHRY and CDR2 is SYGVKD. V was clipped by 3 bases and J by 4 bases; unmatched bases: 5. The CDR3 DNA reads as TGTGCCATCAGTGATCTTGTAGCGGGATACAATGAGCAGTTCTTC. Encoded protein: CAISDLVAGYNEQFF.

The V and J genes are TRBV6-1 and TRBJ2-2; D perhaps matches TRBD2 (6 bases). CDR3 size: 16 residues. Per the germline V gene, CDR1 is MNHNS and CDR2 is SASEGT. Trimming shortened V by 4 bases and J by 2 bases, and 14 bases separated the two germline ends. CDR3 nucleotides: TGTGCCAGCAGTGGGTTGGGACTGCTAAACACCGGGGAGCTGTTTTTT. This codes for CASSGLGLLNTGELFF.

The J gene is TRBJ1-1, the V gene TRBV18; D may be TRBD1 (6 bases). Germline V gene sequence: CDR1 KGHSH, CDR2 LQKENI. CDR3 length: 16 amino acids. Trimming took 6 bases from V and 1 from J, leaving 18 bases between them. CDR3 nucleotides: TGTGCCAGCTCCCGGGTACAGGGAGGGCCGAACACTGAAGCTTTCTTT. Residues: CASSRVQGGPNTEAFF.

The CDR3 is CASSFLYEQYF. The DNA for the CDR3 is TGTGCCAGCAGCTTCCTCTACGAGCAGTACTTC. The chain uses TRBV5-6 and TRBJ2-7; D gene uncertain. The CDR3 loop spans 11 amino acids. The germline CDR1 and CDR2 sequences are SGHDT and YYEEEE. With 2 bases removed from V and 3 bases from J, the gap between germline ends came to 3 bases.

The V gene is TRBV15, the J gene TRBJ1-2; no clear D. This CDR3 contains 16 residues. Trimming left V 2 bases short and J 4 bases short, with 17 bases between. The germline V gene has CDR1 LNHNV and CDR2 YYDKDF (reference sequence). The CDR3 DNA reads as TGTGCCACCAGCAGATCGGGGTGGCAAGTGGGCTATGGCTACACCTTC. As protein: CATSRSGWQVGYGYTF. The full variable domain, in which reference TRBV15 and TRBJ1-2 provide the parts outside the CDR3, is DAMVIQNPRYQVTQFGKPVTLSCSQTLNHNVMYWYQQKSSQAPKLLFHYYDKDFNNEADTPDNFQSRRPNTSFCFLDIRSPGLGDTAMYLCATSRSGWQVGYGYTFGSGTRLTVV.

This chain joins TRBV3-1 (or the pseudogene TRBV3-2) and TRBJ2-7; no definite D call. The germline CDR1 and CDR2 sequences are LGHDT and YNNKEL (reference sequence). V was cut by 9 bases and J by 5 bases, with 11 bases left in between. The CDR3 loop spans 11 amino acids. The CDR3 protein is CASSRSHEQYF. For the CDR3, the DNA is TGTGCCAGTTCACGGAGCCACGAGCAGTACTTC.

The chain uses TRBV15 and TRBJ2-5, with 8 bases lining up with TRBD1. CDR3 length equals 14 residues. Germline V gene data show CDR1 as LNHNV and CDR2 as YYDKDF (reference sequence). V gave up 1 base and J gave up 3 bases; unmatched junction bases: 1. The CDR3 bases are TGTGCCACCAGCAGAGTGACAGGGGAAGAGACCCAGTACTTC. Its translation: CATSRVTGEETQYF.

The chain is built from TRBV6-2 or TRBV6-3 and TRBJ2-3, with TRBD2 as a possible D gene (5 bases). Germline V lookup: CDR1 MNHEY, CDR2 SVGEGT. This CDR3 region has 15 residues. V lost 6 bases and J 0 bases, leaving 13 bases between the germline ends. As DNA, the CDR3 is TGTGCCAGCAGCACCCTTGCGGGTAGCACAGATACGCAGTATTTT. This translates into CASSTLAGSTDTQYF.

Written as DNA, the CDR3 is TGCAGCTCCGACCCGGGACTCGGGTATGGCTACACCTTC. Its translation: CSSDPGLGYGYTF. The rearrangement joins TRBV29-1 to TRBJ1-2; tentatively, D is TRBD1 (5 bases). The CDR3 contains 13 residues. CDR1 and CDR2 (germline): SQVTM, ANQGSEA. The V end lost 8 bases, the J end lost 5 bases, and 18 bases lay between the germline ends.

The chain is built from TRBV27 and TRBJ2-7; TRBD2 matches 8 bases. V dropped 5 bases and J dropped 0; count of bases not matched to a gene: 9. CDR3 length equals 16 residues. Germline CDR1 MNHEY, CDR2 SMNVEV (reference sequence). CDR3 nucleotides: TGTGCCAGCAGTCCTGTACTAGCGGCTAGCTCCTACGAGCAGTACTTC. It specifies CASSPVLAASSYEQYF.

The CDR3 here is CASSSPKAGIPSPLHF. The CDR3 DNA sequence: TGTGCCAGCAGCTCACCTAAAGCAGGTATACCCTCACCCCTCCACTTT. The rearrangement links TRBV9 to TRBJ1-6; D is unresolved. The germline V and J ends were trimmed by 4 bases and 10 bases, with 21 bases remaining between them. The CDR3 is 16 residues long. Germline CDR1 and CDR2: SGDLS and YYNGEE.

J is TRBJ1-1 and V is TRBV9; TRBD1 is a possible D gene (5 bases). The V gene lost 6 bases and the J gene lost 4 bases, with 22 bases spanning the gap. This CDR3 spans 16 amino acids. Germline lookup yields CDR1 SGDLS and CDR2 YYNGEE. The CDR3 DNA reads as TGTGCCAGCACCGCCGTGGGCAGGGTTCCCGTCACTGAAGCTTTCTTT. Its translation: CASTAVGRVPVTEAFF.

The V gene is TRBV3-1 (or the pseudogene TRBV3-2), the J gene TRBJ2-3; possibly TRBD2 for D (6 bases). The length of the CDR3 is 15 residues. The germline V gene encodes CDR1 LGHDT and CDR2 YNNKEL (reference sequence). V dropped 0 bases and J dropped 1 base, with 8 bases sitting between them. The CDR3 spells CASSQETGGTDTQYF. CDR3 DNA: TGTGCCAGCAGCCAAGAAACGGGGGGCACAGATACGCAGTATTTT.

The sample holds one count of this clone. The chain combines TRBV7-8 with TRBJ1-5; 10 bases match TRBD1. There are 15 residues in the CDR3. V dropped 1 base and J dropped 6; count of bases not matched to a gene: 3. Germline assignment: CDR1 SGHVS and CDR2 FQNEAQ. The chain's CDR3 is CASSLVGTGVQPQHF. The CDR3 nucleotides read TGTGCCAGCAGCTTAGTAGGGACAGGGGTTCAGCCCCAGCATTTT.

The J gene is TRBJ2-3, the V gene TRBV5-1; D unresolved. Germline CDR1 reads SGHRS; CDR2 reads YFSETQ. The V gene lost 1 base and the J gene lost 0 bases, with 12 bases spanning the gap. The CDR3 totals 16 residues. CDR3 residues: CASSLQTSVSTDTQYF. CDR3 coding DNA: TGCGCCAGCAGCTTGCAGACTTCGGTTAGCACAGATACGCAGTATTTT.

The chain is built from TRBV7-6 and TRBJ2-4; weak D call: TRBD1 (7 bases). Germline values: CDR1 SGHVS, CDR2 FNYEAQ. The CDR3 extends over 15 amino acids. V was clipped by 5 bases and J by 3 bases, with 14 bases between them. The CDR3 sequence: CASSPEGAGKNIQYF. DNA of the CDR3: TGTGCCAGCAGCCCGGAGGGGGCGGGCAAAAACATTCAGTACTTC.

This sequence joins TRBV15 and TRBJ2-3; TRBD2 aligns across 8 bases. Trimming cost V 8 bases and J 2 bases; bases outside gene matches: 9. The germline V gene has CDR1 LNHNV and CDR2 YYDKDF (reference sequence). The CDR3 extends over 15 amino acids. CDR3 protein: CATASLAGFTDTQYF. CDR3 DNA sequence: TGTGCCACCGCGTCTCTAGCGGGCTTCACAGATACGCAGTATTTT.

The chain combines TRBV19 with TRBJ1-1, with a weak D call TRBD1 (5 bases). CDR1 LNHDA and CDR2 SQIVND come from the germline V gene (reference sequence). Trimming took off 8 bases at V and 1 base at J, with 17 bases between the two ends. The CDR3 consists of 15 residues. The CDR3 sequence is CASRGNGHANTEAFF. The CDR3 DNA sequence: TGTGCCAGTCGGGGGAATGGACACGCGAACACTGAAGCTTTCTTT. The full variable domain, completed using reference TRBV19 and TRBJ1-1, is DGGITQSPKYLFRKEGQNVTLSCEQNLNHDAMYWYRQDPGQGLRLIYYSQIVNDFQKGDIAEGYSVSREKKESFPLTVTSAQKNPTAFYLCASRGNGHANTEAFFGQGTRLTVV.

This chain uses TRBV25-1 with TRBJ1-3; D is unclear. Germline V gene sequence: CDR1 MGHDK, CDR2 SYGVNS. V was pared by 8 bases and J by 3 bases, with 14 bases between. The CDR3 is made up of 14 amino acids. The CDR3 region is CASEEIGVGNTIYF. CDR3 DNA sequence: TGTGCCAGCGAGGAAATCGGGGTTGGAAACACCATATATTTT.

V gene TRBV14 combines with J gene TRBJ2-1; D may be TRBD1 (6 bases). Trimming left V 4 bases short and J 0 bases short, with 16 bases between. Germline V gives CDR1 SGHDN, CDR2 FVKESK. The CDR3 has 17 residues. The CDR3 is CASSRRTGTYSYNEQFF. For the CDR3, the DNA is TGTGCCAGCAGCCGCCGAACCGGGACATACTCCTACAATGAGCAGTTCTTC.